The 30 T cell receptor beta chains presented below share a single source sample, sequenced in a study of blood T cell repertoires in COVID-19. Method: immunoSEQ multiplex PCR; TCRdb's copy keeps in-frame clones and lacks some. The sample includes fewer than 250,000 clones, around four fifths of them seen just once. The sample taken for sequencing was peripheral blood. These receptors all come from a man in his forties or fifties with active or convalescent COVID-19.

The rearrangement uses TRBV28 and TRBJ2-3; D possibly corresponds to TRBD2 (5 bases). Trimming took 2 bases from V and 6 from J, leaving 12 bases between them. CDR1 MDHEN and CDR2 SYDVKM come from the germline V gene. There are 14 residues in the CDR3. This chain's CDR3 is CASSLGGSKDTQYF. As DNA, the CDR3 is TGTGCCAGCAGTTTAGGAGGATCCAAGGATACGCAGTATTTT.

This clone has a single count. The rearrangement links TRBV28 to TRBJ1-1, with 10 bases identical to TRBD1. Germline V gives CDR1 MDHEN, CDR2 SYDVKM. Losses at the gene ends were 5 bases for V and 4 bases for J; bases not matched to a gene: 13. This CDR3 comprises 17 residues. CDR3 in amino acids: CASSQDRGLVGGTEAFF. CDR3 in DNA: TGTGCCAGCAGTCAAGACAGGGGGCTAGTAGGCGGCACTGAAGCTTTCTTT.

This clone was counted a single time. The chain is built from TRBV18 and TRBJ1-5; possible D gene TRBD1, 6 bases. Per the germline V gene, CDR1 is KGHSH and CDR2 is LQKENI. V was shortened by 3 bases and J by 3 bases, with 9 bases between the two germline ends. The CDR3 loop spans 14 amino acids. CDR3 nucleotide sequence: TGTGCCAGCTCACCGACAGGCCACAATCAGCCCCAGCATTTT. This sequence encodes CASSPTGHNQPQHF.

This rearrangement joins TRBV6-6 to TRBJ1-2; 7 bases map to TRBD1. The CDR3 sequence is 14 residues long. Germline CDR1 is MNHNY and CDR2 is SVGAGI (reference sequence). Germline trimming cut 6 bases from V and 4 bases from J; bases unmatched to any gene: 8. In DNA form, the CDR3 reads TGTGCCAGCAGAAAAGGGGGCTCCGGCTATGGCTACACCTTC. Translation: CASRKGGSGYGYTF.

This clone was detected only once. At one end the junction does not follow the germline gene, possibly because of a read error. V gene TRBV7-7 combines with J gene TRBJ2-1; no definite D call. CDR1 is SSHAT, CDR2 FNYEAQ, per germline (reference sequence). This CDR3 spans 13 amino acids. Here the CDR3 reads CASSLNRDNEQFF. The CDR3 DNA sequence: TGTGCTAGCAGCTTAAACCGGGACAATGAGCAGTTCTTC.

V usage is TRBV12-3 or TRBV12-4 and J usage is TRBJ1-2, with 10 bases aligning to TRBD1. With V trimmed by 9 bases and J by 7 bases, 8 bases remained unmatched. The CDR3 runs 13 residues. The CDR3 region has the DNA TGTGCCAGTACCGGGACAGGGGTGTTTGGCTACACCTTC. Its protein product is CASTGTGVFGYTF.

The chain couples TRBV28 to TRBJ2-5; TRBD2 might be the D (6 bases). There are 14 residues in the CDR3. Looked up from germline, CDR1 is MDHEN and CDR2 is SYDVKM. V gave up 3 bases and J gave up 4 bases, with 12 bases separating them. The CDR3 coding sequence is TGTGCCAGCAGTTTTTTTCGGGGGAGAGAGACCCAGTACTTC. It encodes CASSFFRGRETQYF.

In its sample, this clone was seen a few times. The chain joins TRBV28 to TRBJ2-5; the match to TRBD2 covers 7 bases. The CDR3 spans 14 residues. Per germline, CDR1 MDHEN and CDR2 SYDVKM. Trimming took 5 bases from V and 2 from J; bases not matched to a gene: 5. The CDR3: CASSDPAGQETQYF. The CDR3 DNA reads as TGTGCCAGCAGTGACCCAGCGGGACAAGAGACCCAGTACTTC.

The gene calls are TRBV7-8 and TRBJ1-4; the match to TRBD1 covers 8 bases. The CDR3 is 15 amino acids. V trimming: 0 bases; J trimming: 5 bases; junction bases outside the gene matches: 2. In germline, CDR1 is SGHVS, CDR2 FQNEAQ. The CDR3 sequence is CASSLAQGGNEKLFF. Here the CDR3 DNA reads TGTGCCAGCAGCTTAGCACAGGGGGGGAATGAAAAACTGTTTTTT. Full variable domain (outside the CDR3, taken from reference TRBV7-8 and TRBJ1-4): GAGVSQSPRYKVAKRGQDVALRCDPISGHVSLFWYQQALGQGPEFLTYFQNEAQLDKSGLPSDRFFAERPEGSVSTLKIQRTQQEDSAVYLCASSLAQGGNEKLFFGSGTQLSVL.

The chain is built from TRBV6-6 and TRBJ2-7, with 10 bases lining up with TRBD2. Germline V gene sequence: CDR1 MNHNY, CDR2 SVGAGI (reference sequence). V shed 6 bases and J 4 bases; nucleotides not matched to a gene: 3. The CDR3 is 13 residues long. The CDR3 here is CASSLTSGYEQYF. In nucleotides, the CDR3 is TGTGCCAGCAGCCTGACTAGCGGGTACGAGCAGTACTTC.

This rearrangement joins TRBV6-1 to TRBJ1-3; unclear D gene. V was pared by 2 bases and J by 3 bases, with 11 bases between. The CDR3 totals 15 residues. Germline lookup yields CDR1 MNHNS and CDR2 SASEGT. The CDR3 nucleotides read TGTGCCAGCAGTGAATCCGGGTTCGTTGGAAACACCATATATTTT. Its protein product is CASSESGFVGNTIYF.

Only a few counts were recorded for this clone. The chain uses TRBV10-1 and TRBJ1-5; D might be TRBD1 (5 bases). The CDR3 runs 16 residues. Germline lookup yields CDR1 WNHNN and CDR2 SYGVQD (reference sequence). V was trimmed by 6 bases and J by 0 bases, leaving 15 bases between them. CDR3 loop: CASSGHVKYSNQPQHF. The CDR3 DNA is TGCGCCAGCAGCGGACACGTGAAGTATAGCAATCAGCCCCAGCATTTT.

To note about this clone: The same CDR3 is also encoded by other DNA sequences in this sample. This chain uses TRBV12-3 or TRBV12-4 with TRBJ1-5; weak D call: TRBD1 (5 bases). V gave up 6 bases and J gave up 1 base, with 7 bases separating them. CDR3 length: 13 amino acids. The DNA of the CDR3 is TGTGCCAGCAGGGGGCAGAGCAATCAGCCCCAGCATTTT. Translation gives CASRGQSNQPQHF.

The CDR3 DNA sequence: TGTGCCAGCAGTTTAGAGGTGGGACAGGAGTTCTTC. Translated, it gives CASSLEVGQEFF. This rearrangement joins TRBV28 to TRBJ2-1; 8 bases align to TRBD1. The length of the CDR3 is 12 residues. Germline V gene sequence: CDR1 MDHEN, CDR2 SYDVKM. The V gene end was trimmed by 2 bases and the J gene end by 14 bases; junction bases not matched to a gene: 5.

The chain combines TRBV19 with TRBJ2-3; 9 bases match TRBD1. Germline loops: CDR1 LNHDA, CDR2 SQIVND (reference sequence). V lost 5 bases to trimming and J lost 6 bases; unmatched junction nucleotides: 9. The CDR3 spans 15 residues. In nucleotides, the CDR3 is TGTGCCAGTAGTCCGGGACAGGGAAATATGGATACGCAGTATTTT. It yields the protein CASSPGQGNMDTQYF.

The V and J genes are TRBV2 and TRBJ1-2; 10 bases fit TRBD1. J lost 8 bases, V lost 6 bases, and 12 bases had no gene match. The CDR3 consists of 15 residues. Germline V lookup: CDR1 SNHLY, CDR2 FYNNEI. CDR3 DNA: TGTGCCAGCAGCCGAAACCGGGACAGGGGCCTCGGCTACACCTTC. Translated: CASSRNRDRGLGYTF. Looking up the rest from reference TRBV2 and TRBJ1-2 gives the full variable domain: EPEVTQTPSHQVTQMGQEVILRCVPISNHLYFYWYRQILGQKVEFLVSFYNNEISEKSEIFDDQFSVERPDGSNFTLKIRSTKLEDSAMYFCASSRNRDRGLGYTFGSGTRLTVV.

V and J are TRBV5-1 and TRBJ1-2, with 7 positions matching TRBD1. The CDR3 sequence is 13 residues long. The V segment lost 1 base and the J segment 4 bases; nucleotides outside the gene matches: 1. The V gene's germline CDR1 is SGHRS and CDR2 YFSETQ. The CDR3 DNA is TGCGCCAGCAGCTTGACAGGGGTCTATGGCTACACCTTC. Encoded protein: CASSLTGVYGYTF.

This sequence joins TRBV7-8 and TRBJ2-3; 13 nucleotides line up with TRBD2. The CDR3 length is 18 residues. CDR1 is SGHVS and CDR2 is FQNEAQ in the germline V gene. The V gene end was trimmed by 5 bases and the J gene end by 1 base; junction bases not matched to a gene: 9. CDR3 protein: CASSRGLAGEGGTDTQYF. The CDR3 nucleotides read TGTGCCAGCAGCCGCGGACTAGCGGGAGAGGGGGGCACAGATACGCAGTATTTT.

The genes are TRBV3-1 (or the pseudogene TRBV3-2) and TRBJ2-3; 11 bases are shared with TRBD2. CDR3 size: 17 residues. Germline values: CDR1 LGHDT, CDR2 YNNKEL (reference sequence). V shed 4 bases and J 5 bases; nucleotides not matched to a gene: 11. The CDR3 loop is CASSPNRPGLAVDTQYF. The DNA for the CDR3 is TGTGCCAGCAGCCCGAATCGTCCGGGACTAGCGGTAGATACGCAGTATTTT.

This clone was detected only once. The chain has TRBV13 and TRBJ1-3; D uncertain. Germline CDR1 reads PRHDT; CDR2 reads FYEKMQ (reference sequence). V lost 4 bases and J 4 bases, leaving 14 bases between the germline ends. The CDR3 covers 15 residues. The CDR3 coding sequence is TGTGCCAGCAGCTCCCGGGCCTCGGGAGGAAACACCATATATTTT. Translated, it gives CASSSRASGGNTIYF.

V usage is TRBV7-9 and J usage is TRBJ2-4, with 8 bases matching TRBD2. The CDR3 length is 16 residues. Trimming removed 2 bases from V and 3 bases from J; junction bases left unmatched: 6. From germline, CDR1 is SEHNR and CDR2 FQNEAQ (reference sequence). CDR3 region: CASSLLAGLGKNIQYF. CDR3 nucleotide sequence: TGTGCCAGCAGCTTACTAGCGGGCCTGGGCAAAAACATTCAGTACTTC.

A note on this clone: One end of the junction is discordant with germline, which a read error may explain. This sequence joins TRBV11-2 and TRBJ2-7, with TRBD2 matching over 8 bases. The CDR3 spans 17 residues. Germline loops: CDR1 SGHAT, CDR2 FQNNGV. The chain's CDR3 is CASSSILGLAGSHEQYF. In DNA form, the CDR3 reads TGTGCCAGCAGCTCAATCCTGGGGCTAGCGGGCTCCCACGAGCAGTACTTC.

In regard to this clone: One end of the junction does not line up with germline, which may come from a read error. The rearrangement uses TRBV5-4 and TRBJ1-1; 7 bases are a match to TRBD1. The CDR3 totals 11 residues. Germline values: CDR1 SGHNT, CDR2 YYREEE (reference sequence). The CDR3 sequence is CASSWGDRATF. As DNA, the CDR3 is TGTGCCAGCAGCTGGGGGGACAGAGCCACCTTT.

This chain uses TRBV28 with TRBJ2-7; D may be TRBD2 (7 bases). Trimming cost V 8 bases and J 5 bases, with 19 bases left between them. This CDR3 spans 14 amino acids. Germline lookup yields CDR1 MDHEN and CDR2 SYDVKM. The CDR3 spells CASGGEGGLHEQYF. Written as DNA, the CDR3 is TGTGCCAGCGGCGGAGAGGGGGGGCTCCACGAGCAGTACTTC.

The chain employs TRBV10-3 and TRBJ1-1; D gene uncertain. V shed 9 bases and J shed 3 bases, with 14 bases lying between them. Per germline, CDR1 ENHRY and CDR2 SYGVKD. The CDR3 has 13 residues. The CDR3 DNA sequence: TGTGCCATAACACAGACATCTCACACTGAAGCTTTCTTT. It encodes CAITQTSHTEAFF.

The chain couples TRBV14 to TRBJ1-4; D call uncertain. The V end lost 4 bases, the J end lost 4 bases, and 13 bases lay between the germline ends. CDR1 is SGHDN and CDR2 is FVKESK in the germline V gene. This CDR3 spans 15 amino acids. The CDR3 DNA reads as TGTGCCAGCAGCCTCTCGTGGGGAGTTAATGAAAAACTGTTTTTT. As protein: CASSLSWGVNEKLFF.

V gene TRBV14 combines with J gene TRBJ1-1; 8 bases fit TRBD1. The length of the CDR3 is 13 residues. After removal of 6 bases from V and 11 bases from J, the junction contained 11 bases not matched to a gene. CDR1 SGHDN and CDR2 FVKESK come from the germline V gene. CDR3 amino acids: CASSTGQGLNAFF. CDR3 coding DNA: TGTGCCAGCAGTACCGGACAGGGCTTGAATGCTTTCTTT.

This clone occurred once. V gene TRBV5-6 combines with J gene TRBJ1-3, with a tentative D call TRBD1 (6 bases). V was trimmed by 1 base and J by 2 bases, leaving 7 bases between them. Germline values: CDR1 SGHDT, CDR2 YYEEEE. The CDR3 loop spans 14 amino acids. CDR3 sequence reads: CASSLWGPGNTIYF. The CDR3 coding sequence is TGTGCCAGCAGCTTGTGGGGGCCTGGAAACACCATATATTTT.

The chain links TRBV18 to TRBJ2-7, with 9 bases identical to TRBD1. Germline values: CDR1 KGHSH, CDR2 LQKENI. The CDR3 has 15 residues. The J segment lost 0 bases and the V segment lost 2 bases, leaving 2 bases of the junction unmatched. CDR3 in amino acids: CASSPKQGASYEQYF. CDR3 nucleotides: TGTGCCAGCTCACCAAAACAGGGGGCCTCCTACGAGCAGTACTTC.

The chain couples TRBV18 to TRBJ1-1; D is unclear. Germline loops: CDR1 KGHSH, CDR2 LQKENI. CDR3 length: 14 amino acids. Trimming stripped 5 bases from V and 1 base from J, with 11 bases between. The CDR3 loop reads CASSSLRENTEAFF. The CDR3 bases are TGTGCCAGCTCATCCTTGAGAGAGAACACTGAAGCTTTCTTT.